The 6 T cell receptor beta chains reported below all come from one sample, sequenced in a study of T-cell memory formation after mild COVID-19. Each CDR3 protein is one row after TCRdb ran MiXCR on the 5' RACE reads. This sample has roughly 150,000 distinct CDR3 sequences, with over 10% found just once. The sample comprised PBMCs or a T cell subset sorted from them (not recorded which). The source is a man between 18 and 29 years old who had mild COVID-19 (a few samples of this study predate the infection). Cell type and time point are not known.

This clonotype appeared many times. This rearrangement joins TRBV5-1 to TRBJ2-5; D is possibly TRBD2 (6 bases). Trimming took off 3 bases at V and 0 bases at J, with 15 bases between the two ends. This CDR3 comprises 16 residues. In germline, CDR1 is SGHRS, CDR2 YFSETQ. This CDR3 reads CASSWRVAEYQETQYF. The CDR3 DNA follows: TGCGCCAGCAGCTGGAGGGTAGCGGAGTACCAAGAGACCCAGTACTTC.

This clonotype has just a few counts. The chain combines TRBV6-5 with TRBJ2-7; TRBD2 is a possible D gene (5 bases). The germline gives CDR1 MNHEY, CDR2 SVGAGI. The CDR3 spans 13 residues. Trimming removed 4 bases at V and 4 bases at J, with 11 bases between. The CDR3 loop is CASSFGKQYEQYF. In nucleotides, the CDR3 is TGTGCCAGCAGTTTCGGGAAGCAGTACGAGCAGTACTTC.

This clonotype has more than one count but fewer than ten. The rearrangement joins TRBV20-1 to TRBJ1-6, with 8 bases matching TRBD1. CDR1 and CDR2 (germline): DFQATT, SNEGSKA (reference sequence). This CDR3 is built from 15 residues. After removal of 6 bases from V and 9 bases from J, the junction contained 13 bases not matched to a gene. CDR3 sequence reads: CSAELGQGQISPLHF. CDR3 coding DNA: TGCAGTGCGGAACTCGGACAGGGTCAGATTTCACCCCTCCACTTT.

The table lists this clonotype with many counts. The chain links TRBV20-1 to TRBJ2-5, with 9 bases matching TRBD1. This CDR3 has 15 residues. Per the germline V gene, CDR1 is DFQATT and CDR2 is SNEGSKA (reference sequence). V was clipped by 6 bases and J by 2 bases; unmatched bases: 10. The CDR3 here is CSAPKQGASQETQYF. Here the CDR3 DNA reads TGCAGTGCACCTAAACAGGGGGCGAGTCAAGAGACCCAGTACTTC.

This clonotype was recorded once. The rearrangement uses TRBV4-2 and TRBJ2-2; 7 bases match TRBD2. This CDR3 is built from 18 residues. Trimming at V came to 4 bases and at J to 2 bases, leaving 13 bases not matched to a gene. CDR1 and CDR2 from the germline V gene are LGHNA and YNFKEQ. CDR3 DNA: TGTGCCAGCAGCCCGGGACGGGGCTGGGAGGGAAACACCGGGGAGCTGTTTTTT. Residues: CASSPGRGWEGNTGELFF.

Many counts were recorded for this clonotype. CDR3 DNA: TGTGCCAGCAGCTTAGATTCGGCTGAAGCTTTCTTT. It translates to CASSLDSAEAFF. The V gene is TRBV7-8, the J gene TRBJ1-1; D is uncertain. The V gene lost 1 base and the J gene lost 6 bases, with 6 bases spanning the gap. The CDR3 extends over 12 amino acids. The germline V gene encodes CDR1 SGHVS and CDR2 FQNEAQ. Combining the CDR3 with reference TRBV7-8 and TRBJ1-1 gives the whole variable domain GAGVSQSPRYKVAKRGQDVALRCDPISGHVSLFWYQQALGQGPEFLTYFQNEAQLDKSGLPSDRFFAERPEGSVSTLKIQRTQQEDSAVYLCASSLDSAEAFFGQGTRLTVV.